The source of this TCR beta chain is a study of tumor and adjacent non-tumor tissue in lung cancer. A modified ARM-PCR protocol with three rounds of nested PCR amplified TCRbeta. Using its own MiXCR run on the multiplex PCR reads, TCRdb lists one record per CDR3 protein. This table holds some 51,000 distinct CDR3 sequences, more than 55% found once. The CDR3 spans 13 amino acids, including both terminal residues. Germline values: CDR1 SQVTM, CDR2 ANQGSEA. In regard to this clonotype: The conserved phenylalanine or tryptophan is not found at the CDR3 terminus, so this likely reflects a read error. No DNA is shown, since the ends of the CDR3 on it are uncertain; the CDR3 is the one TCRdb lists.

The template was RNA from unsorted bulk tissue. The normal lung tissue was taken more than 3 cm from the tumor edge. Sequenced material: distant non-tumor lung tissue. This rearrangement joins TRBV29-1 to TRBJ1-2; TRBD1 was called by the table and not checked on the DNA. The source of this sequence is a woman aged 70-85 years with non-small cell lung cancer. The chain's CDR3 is CSVAPLTSQGYAL.